The 16 T cell receptor beta chains given below trace back to one sample, sequenced in a study of vaccination effects on CD4 cells after COVID-19 (dated by TCRdb to 2022 to 2024). After around 10 days of culture, CD4+ T cells were isolated with the EasySep CD4+ T cell isolation kit. These receptors' antigens are unknown. The library was produced with the immunoSEQ multiplex PCR assay. Here the immuneACCESS table is served through TCRdb, limited to in-frame sequences with V and J called. Missing clones are a known gap in these copies; in checked studies unresolved V genes cover under half, and the rest lacks a known reason. The sample table lists tens of thousands of clones, 65% to 85% of them with a count of one. 3% of the sample goes to the ten largest clones. The sample was CD4+ T cells from PBMCs cultured without peptide, taken before COVID-19 vaccination. These TCRs come from a human donor who received a COVID-19 vaccine.

V gene TRBV3-1 (or the pseudogene TRBV3-2) combines with J gene TRBJ2-1; TRBD2 agrees at 9 bases. CDR1 LGHDT and CDR2 YNNKEL come from the germline V gene (reference sequence). Germline trimming cut 2 bases from V and 7 bases from J; bases unmatched to any gene: 12. This CDR3 has 17 amino acids. The CDR3 loop is CASSQSLPAGGRNEQFF. The CDR3 DNA follows: TGTGCCAGCAGCCAAAGCCTCCCTGCGGGGGGGAGAAATGAGCAGTTCTTC.

This clone rates as medium-sized. An end of the junction does not agree with germline; a read error may underlie this. The rearrangement uses TRBV7-7 and TRBJ1-4, with D possibly TRBD1 on 5 matching bases. The CDR3 sequence is 16 residues long. CDR1 and CDR2 (germline): SSHAT, FNYEAQ (reference sequence). CDR3 bases: TGTGCTAGCAGCGCGCGGGACGCCCAAGAGCGTGAAAAACTGTTTTTT. Translation: CASSARDAQEREKLFF. Based on the CDR3 plus reference TRBV7-7 and TRBJ1-4, the full variable domain is GAGVSQSPRYKVTKRGQDVTLRCDPISSHATLYWYQQALGQGPEFLTYFNYEAQPDKSGLPSDRFSAERPEGSISTLTIQRTEQRDSAMYRCASSARDAQEREKLFFGSGTQLSVL.

The V and J genes are TRBV28 and TRBJ1-1, with 11 bases fitting TRBD1. V was pared by 2 bases and J by 0 bases, with 8 bases of the junction left unmatched. This CDR3 contains 18 residues. The germline gives CDR1 MDHEN, CDR2 SYDVKM. The CDR3 DNA reads TGTGCCAGCAGTTTAAGGAGGACAGGGGGCCAGATGAACACTGAAGCTTTCTTT. Translating it yields CASSLRRTGGQMNTEAFF.

The chain couples TRBV6-2 or TRBV6-3 to TRBJ2-2; 8 bases are shared with TRBD2. CDR1 MNHEY and CDR2 SVGEGT come from the germline V gene. V was pared by 4 bases and J by 0 bases, with 4 bases of the junction left unmatched. CDR3 length: 16 residues. The chain's CDR3 is CASSLAGSANTGELFF. The CDR3 DNA reads as TGTGCCAGCAGTTTAGCGGGGTCCGCGAACACCGGGGAGCTGTTTTTT.

The chain carries TRBV11-2 and TRBJ2-7; maybe TRBD1 (5 bases). Trimming shortened V by 0 bases and J by 4 bases, and 19 bases separated the two germline ends. In germline, CDR1 is SGHAT, CDR2 FQNNGV. This CDR3 is built from 17 residues. The chain's CDR3 is CASSLDGEAGWYYEQYF. The CDR3 DNA reads as TGTGCCAGCAGCTTAGATGGAGAGGCAGGGTGGTATTACGAGCAGTACTTC. Based on the CDR3 plus reference TRBV11-2 and TRBJ2-7, the full variable domain is EAGVAQSPRYKIIEKRQSVAFWCNPISGHATLYWYQQILGQGPKLLIQFQNNGVVDDSQLPKDRFSAERLKGVDSTLKIQPAKLEDSAVYLCASSLDGEAGWYYEQYFGPGTRLTVT.

The rearrangement joins TRBV6-2 or TRBV6-3 to TRBJ1-4; no definite D call. V was pared by 4 bases and J by 5 bases, with 11 bases between. The CDR3 is 14 residues long. Germline V CDR1 and CDR2: MNHEY, SVGEGT. CDR3 nucleotide sequence: TGTGCCAGCAGTTCGACACCTGTGAATGAAAAACTGTTTTTT. Translated: CASSSTPVNEKLFF.

J is TRBJ1-4 and V is TRBV2; TRBD1 might be the D (6 bases). The V and J ends lost 11 bases and 8 bases respectively, with 12 bases between them. The CDR3 is 11 amino acids. CDR1 is SNHLY, CDR2 FYNNEI, per germline. In DNA form, the CDR3 reads TGTGCCGGGGGGCGGGGCGAAAAACTGTTTTTT. This gives the protein CAGGRGEKLFF.

This clone was counted between two and nine times. V is TRBV25-1 and J is TRBJ1-2; a possible D gene is TRBD1 (6 bases). Germline CDR1 reads MGHDK; CDR2 reads SYGVNS. The CDR3 is 12 amino acids. Trimming took off 10 bases at V and 7 bases at J, with 16 bases between the two ends. In DNA, the CDR3 is TGTGCCACCCGGGGGCCAGGGCGTGGCTACACCTTC. The encoded protein is CATRGPGRGYTF.

This CDR3 is CASSLARQLNQPQHF. The CDR3 DNA reads TGTGCCAGCAGCTTAGCGCGGCAGCTCAATCAGCCCCAGCATTTT. The chain employs TRBV7-8 and TRBJ1-5; no clear D. The CDR3 spans 15 residues. V shed 0 bases and J shed 3 bases, with 9 bases lying between them. Germline loops: CDR1 SGHVS, CDR2 FQNEAQ.

This chain joins TRBV19 and TRBJ1-1, with D perhaps matching TRBD1 (5 bases). V lost 7 bases and J lost 6, with 15 bases in between. The CDR3 consists of 13 residues. CDR1 and CDR2 from the germline V gene are LNHDA and SQIVND (reference sequence). CDR3 nucleotides: TGTGCCAGTAACCACCGAGGGGCTGCTGAAGCTTTCTTT. Protein sequence: CASNHRGAAEAFF.

This clone has a single count. The gene calls are TRBV6-6 and TRBJ2-1, with D perhaps being TRBD1 or TRBD2 (6 bases each). Germline lookup yields CDR1 MNHNY and CDR2 SVGAGI (reference sequence). V was trimmed by 0 bases and J by 10 bases, leaving 19 bases between them. The CDR3 is 16 residues long. CDR3 bases: TGTGCCAGCAGTTACTCCGAACTAGCCGCGAGGGGGGAGCAGTTCTTC. It specifies CASSYSELAARGEQFF.

This clone turned up a few times. The CDR3 region is CASSYGTGNTIYF. The CDR3 DNA reads as TGTGCCAGCAGCTACGGCACTGGAAACACCATATATTTT. The chain uses TRBV5-6 and TRBJ1-3, with D hard to call. The CDR3 consists of 13 residues. Germline V gene data show CDR1 as SGHDT and CDR2 as YYEEEE. V was shortened by 3 bases and J by 2 bases, with 6 bases between the two germline ends. The whole variable domain, filled in from reference TRBV5-6 and TRBJ1-3, reads DAGVTQSPTHLIKTRGQQVTLRCSPKSGHDTVSWYQQALGQGPQFIFQYYEEEERQRGNFPDRFSGHQFPNYSSELNVNALLLGDSALYLCASSYGTGNTIYFGEGSWLTVV.

The table lists this clone with a count of one. For the CDR3, the DNA is TGTGCCAGCAGCTGGGTAGCTGGAAACACCATATATTTT. It specifies CASSWVAGNTIYF. The J gene is TRBJ1-3, the V gene TRBV7-2, with unresolved D. V dropped 4 bases and J dropped 2 bases, with 6 bases sitting between them. This CDR3 is 13 amino acids long. Germline CDR1 is SGHTA and CDR2 is FQGNSA.

The chain combines TRBV2 with TRBJ2-3; TRBD2 matches 8 bases. The V gene end was trimmed by 7 bases and the J gene end by 0 bases; junction bases not matched to a gene: 6. The CDR3 spans 15 residues. Per the germline V gene, CDR1 is SNHLY and CDR2 is FYNNEI. The CDR3 DNA reads as TGTGCCAGCATGCCCGGGACTAGGAGCACAGATACGCAGTATTTT. Its protein is CASMPGTRSTDTQYF.

This chain uses TRBV20-1 with TRBJ1-1; tentative D call: TRBD1 (6 bases). This CDR3 is 13 amino acids long. Trimming pared 3 bases from V and 3 bases from J, leaving 11 bases between. In germline, CDR1 is DFQATT, CDR2 SNEGSKA (reference sequence). CDR3 loop: CSASTGRDTEAFF. In nucleotides, the CDR3 is TGCAGTGCTAGTACAGGGAGGGACACTGAAGCTTTCTTT.

The rearrangement uses TRBV10-3 and TRBJ2-3; D is possibly TRBD2 (7 bases). Looked up from germline, CDR1 is ENHRY and CDR2 is SYGVKD. The CDR3 loop spans 14 amino acids. The V end lost 7 bases, the J end lost 7 bases, and 18 bases lay between the germline ends. CDR3 sequence reads: CAITGEGGANTQYF. The CDR3 coding sequence is TGTGCCATCACTGGCGAGGGGGGGGCGAATACGCAGTATTTT.